This T cell receptor (beta chain) was recovered during a study of beta chain features in type 1 diabetes. Study outcomes and limitations: Fewer insertions but more deletions were seen at VDJ junctions in type 1 diabetes patients.

This clone was picked up a small number of times. The target antigen is unknown. The sequenced template was cDNA made from the entire isolated RNA. Sequenced naive, central memory and regulatory T cell samples produced an average of approximately 3.5 million reads. Assay used: immunoSEQ multiplex PCR; TCRdb lists only in-frame clones, some missing. The repertoire holds 900,000 or so clones, 15% to 20% seen once, with 0.023% in the top ten. Cells sorted by CD45RO/CCR7/CD25/CD127/CD95/CD27 comprised CD4+ naive, central memory, regulatory and stem cell-like memory cells. Purities over 98% were achieved in all sorted populations. This clonotype originated in a woman between 18 and 29 years old in good health. The sequenced sample was naive CD4+ T cells from blood.

The CDR3 is CASRTSGASYEQYF. The CDR3 DNA follows: TGTGCCAGCCGAACTAGCGGGGCCTCCTACGAGCAGTACTTC. V and J are TRBV19 and TRBJ2-7; 10 bases agree with TRBD2. V lost 9 bases to trimming and J lost 0 bases; unmatched junction nucleotides: 5. From germline, CDR1 is LNHDA and CDR2 SQIVND (reference sequence). This CDR3 spans 14 amino acids.